This T cell receptor beta chain is drawn from a study of blood T cell repertoires in COVID-19. Study as a whole: Acute-phase and convalescent COVID-19 samples originated in the United States, Italy and Spain.

In the authors' workflow: Amplification of reference gene primers provided the estimated nucleated cell counts. The data were produced by immunoSEQ multiplex PCR, yet TCRdb's version contains in-frame clones alone and is incomplete. The DNA gave D and trimming, while V, J and clone size come from that table. The profile shows under 200,000 clones, around 87% of them singletons. CDR1 MDHEN and CDR2 SYDVKM come from the germline V gene. This CDR3 has 13 amino acids. Unmatched junction bases numbered 5, after V lost 8 bases and J lost 5 bases. Specimen: peripheral blood. This receptor was identified in a man between 18 and 35 years old with active or convalescent COVID-19. This rearrangement joins TRBV28 to TRBJ1-4; 7 bases are a match to TRBD1. The CDR3 nucleotides are TGTGCCAGCTCTACGGACAGGAATGAAAAACTGTTTTTT. Its protein product is CASSTDRNEKLFF.